The following is a T cell receptor beta chain sequence with its context. V shed 1 base, J shed 3 bases, and the junction held 8 bases outside the gene matches. The CDR3 spans 16 residues. Germline V gene lookup returns CDR1 LNHDA and CDR2 SQIVND (reference sequence). The data were taken from a study of blood T cell repertoires in COVID-19. For the study at large: From the United States, Italy and Spain came samples of acute and convalescent COVID-19.

Profiled with immunoSEQ multiplex PCR; TCRdb holds only in-frame clones, not every one. This sample has over 150,000 clones, with around 80% found just once. In assigning cohorts, the study relied on participant-reported clinical history. The TCR comes from a man aged 45-65 years who had recovered from COVID-19. Sequencing used PBMCs or T cells enriched from blood (not recorded which). The chain links TRBV19 to TRBJ2-7; 8 bases are a match to TRBD1. The CDR3 loop is CASSIGGQGIVYEQYF. The CDR3 DNA sequence: TGTGCCAGTAGTATAGGTGGACAGGGTATCGTCTACGAGCAGTACTTC.